Given below is one T cell receptor (beta chain) in context. Sequenced by immunoSEQ multiplex PCR; TCRdb stores in-frame clones only, minus some. The data show about 100,000 clones, around 95% seen once. These data come from a study of T cell responses to AZD1222 COVID-19 vaccine. This CDR3 contains 14 residues. Unmatched junction bases numbered 7, after V lost 7 bases and J lost 3 bases. CDR1 MNHEY and CDR2 SMNVEV come from the germline V gene (reference sequence). This chain joins TRBV27 and TRBJ2-7, with TRBD2 matching 9 bases. The input for sequencing was peripheral blood, taken on day 0 of AZD1222 vaccination. This sequence originates from an adult in good health. The CDR3 is CASNSGSGDYEQYF. DNA for the CDR3: TGTGCCAGCAATAGCGGGAGTGGGGACTACGAGCAGTACTTC.